This T cell receptor (beta chain) was recovered during a study of blood T cells in healthy people across ages. This clonotype was counted a few times. What it binds is unknown. Alongside a J-beta primer mix, a sample-barcoded 5' primer served in a second PCR lasting about 6 to 11 cycles. Each TCR beta cDNA got a 12-nucleotide random molecular identifier. From each sample, at least 3 million paired-end reads containing CDR3 were obtained. TCRdb processed the 5' RACE reads anew with MiXCR; each CDR3 protein has one entry. The data show more than 1,000,000 distinct CDR3 sequences, with under 30% seen just once and approximately 0.79% held by the top ten. The ends lost 7 bases at V and 8 bases at J; junction bases unmatched: 10. The CDR3 contains 14 residues. The V gene's germline CDR1 is SGHAT and CDR2 FQNNGV. The study, taken as a whole, reports: Estimates drawn from one million T cells were deemed to understate diversity. The unsorted PBMCs prevented any conclusive comparison of naive versus antigen-experienced cells.

This sample was shared with a second study, whose subject was T cells of mothers and their children.

This receptor was taken from a girl aged 2-10 years in good health. The sequencing sample was made of blood. V is TRBV11-2 and J is TRBJ2-1; 8 nucleotides align to TRBD2. In DNA form, the CDR3 reads TGTGCCAGCACCGTAACCGGGACTAGTTATGAGCAGTTCTTC. This gives the protein CASTVTGTSYEQFF.